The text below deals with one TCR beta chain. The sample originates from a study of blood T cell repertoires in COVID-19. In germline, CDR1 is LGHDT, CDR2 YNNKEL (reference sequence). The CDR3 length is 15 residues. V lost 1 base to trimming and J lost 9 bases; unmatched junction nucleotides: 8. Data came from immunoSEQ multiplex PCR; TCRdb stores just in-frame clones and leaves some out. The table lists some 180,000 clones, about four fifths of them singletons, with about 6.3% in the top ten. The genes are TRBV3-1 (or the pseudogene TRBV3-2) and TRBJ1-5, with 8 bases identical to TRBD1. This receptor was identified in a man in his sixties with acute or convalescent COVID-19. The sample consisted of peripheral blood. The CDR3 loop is CASSQGTGTLGPQHF. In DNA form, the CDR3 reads TGTGCCAGCAGCCAAGGGACAGGGACGTTAGGGCCCCAGCATTTT.